Below are 27 T cell receptor beta chains sequenced from a single sample in a study of blood T cell repertoires in COVID-19. Only in-frame clones appear in the TCRdb table, and some are missing; sequencing was by immunoSEQ multiplex PCR. The sample includes 300,000 to 350,000 clones, 80% to 90% seen only once; the top ten take 2.2%. The sequenced sample was PBMCs or T cells enriched from blood (not recorded which). These receptors were taken from a man aged 25 to 40 who had recovered from COVID-19.

The chain has TRBV10-3 and TRBJ2-3; 8 nucleotides agree with TRBD2. Germline V CDR1 and CDR2: ENHRY, SYGVKD. The CDR3 is made up of 11 amino acids. The J segment lost 3 bases and the V segment lost 10 bases, leaving 0 bases of the junction unmatched. The CDR3, as DNA: TGTGCCACGGGGGGGACAGATACGCAGTATTTT. It specifies CATGGTDTQYF.

This sequence joins TRBV27 and TRBJ1-1; D may be TRBD1 (5 bases). This CDR3 has 14 amino acids. Germline CDR1 is MNHEY and CDR2 is SMNVEV (reference sequence). V lost 5 bases and J 5 bases, leaving 15 bases between the germline ends. CDR3 DNA sequence: TGTGCCAGCAGTCCCCGGGGGGAGGGTACTGAAGCTTTCTTT. Residues: CASSPRGEGTEAFF.

The chain recombines TRBV6-5 with TRBJ1-2, with D unclear. The V end lost 6 bases, the J end lost 6 bases, and 11 bases lay between the germline ends. This CDR3 has 12 residues. CDR1 MNHEY and CDR2 SVGAGI come from the germline V gene. The CDR3 loop is CASRSGSDGYTF. Written as DNA, the CDR3 is TGTGCCAGCAGGTCGGGATCCGATGGCTACACCTTC.

The chain has TRBV7-9 and TRBJ2-5; perhaps TRBD2 as D (5 bases). This CDR3 comprises 15 residues. V was cut by 9 bases and J by 2 bases, with 19 bases left in between. Per germline, CDR1 SEHNR and CDR2 FQNEAQ (reference sequence). The CDR3 bases are TGTGCCAGGGGAACGGGATTCGAGGATCAAGAGACCCAGTACTTC. It encodes CARGTGFEDQETQYF. The whole variable domain, filled in from reference TRBV7-9 and TRBJ2-5, reads DTGVSQNPRHKITKRGQNVTFRCDPISEHNRLYWYRQTLGQGPEFLTYFQNEAQLEKSRLLSDRFSAERPKGSFSTLEIQRTEQGDSAMYLCARGTGFEDQETQYFGPGTRLLVL.

A single count supports this clone. The chain employs TRBV18 and TRBJ2-3; 12 bases line up with TRBD2. Per the germline V gene, CDR1 is KGHSH and CDR2 is LQKENI. Germline trimming cut 10 bases from V and 3 bases from J; bases unmatched to any gene: 8. The CDR3 is 15 residues long. CDR3 protein: CATGLAGGPTDTQYF. In DNA form, the CDR3 reads TGTGCCACCGGGCTAGCGGGGGGGCCTACAGATACGCAGTATTTT.

The chain combines TRBV30 with TRBJ1-1; perhaps TRBD1 as D (6 bases). CDR1 is GTSNPN and CDR2 is SVGIG in the germline V gene (reference sequence). Trimming stripped 0 bases from V and 4 bases from J, with 9 bases between. The CDR3 has 13 residues. The CDR3 region is CAWSVTGRTEAFF. CDR3 sequence (DNA): TGTGCCTGGAGTGTAACAGGGCGCACTGAAGCTTTCTTT. Looking up the rest from reference TRBV30 and TRBJ1-1 gives the full variable domain: SQTIHQWPATLVQPVGSPLSLECTVEGTSNPNLYWYRQAAGRGLQLLFYSVGIGQISSEVPQNLSASRPQDRQFILSSKKLLLSDSGFYLCAWSVTGRTEAFFGQGTRLTVV.

The J gene is TRBJ2-1, the V gene TRBV2; 9 bases are a match to TRBD2. The germline V gene encodes CDR1 SNHLY and CDR2 FYNNEI. CDR3 size: 16 residues. The V gene end was trimmed by 6 bases and the J gene end by 9 bases; junction bases not matched to a gene: 15. The CDR3 sequence is CASRPPAGGPEGEQFF. The CDR3 bases are TGTGCCAGCAGGCCTCCCGCGGGGGGGCCGGAGGGTGAGCAGTTCTTC.

V is TRBV27 and J is TRBJ1-2, with TRBD1 matching over 9 bases. CDR1 MNHEY and CDR2 SMNVEV come from the germline V gene (reference sequence). J lost 7 bases, V lost 4 bases, and 10 bases had no gene match. There are 15 residues in the CDR3. The CDR3 nucleotides are TGTGCCAGCAGTTGGGAGGGACAGGGTCTGGGTGGCTACACCTTC. It is translated as CASSWEGQGLGGYTF.

The genes are TRBV25-1 and TRBJ2-1; 8 nucleotides agree with TRBD1. The CDR3 totals 13 residues. CDR1 MGHDK and CDR2 SYGVNS come from the germline V gene. J gave up 3 bases and V 9 bases, and 4 bases lay outside the gene matches. The CDR3 sequence: CASRTGFYNEQFF. The CDR3 DNA follows: TGTGCCAGTAGGACAGGGTTCTACAATGAGCAGTTCTTC.

V usage is TRBV12-5 and J usage is TRBJ2-2; 7 bases align to TRBD1. The junction had 4 bases not matched to a gene; V was cut back by 1 base and J by 5 bases. Germline values: CDR1 LGHNT, CDR2 FRNRAP. CDR3 size: 15 residues. The DNA for the CDR3 is TGTGCTAGTGGTTTGGACAGGGGTGGGACCGGGGAGCTGTTTTTT. Its protein product is CASGLDRGGTGELFF. Full variable domain (outside the CDR3, taken from reference TRBV12-5 and TRBJ2-2): DARVTQTPRHKVTEMGQEVTMRCQPILGHNTVFWYRQTMMQGLELLAYFRNRAPLDDSGMPKDRFSAEMPDATLATLKIQPSEPRDSAVYFCASGLDRGGTGELFFGEGSRLTVL.

The CDR3 here is CASSIGGPRSGNTIYF. CDR3 nucleotides: TGTGCCAGCAGCATCGGGGGTCCTCGCTCTGGAAACACCATATATTTT. V usage is TRBV7-9 and J usage is TRBJ1-3; perhaps TRBD1 as D (5 bases). There are 16 residues in the CDR3. V lost 5 bases and J lost 0, with 14 bases in between. Per germline, CDR1 SEHNR and CDR2 FQNEAQ (reference sequence).

This chain uses TRBV20-1 with TRBJ1-5; unclear D gene. Per the germline V gene, CDR1 is DFQATT and CDR2 is SNEGSKA (reference sequence). V was cut by 3 bases and J by 4 bases, with 19 bases left in between. The CDR3 extends over 16 amino acids. The CDR3 loop reads CSASLASKKPNQPQHF. The CDR3 coding sequence is TGCAGTGCTAGTCTTGCGTCGAAAAAGCCTAATCAGCCCCAGCATTTT.

This chain links TRBV7-2 with TRBJ1-2, with a weak D call TRBD1 (6 bases). The length of the CDR3 is 13 residues. V was shortened by 5 bases and J by 6 bases, with 13 bases between the two germline ends. Per germline, CDR1 SGHTA and CDR2 FQGNSA. CDR3 residues: CASSRDRLNGYTF. The CDR3 DNA sequence: TGTGCCAGCAGCAGAGACAGGTTGAATGGCTACACCTTC.

This clone appeared a single time. This chain links TRBV15 with TRBJ2-6, with 7 bases that match TRBD1. With 0 bases clipped from V and 0 bases from J, the junction kept 8 bases outside the gene matches. In germline, CDR1 is LNHNV, CDR2 YYDKDF (reference sequence). The CDR3 has 19 residues. The CDR3 DNA follows: TGTGCCACCAGCAGAGAGAGGGGACAGAGATTCTCTGGGGCCAACGTCCTGACTTTC. Translation gives CATSRERGQRFSGANVLTF. Variable domain in full (rest from reference TRBV15 and TRBJ2-6): DAMVIQNPRYQVTQFGKPVTLSCSQTLNHNVMYWYQQKSSQAPKLLFHYYDKDFNNEADTPDNFQSRRPNTSFCFLDIRSPGLGDTAMYLCATSRERGQRFSGANVLTFGAGSRLTVL.

The rearrangement uses TRBV2 and TRBJ2-2; TRBD2 aligns across 12 bases. The CDR3 is 17 residues long. The germline V gene encodes CDR1 SNHLY and CDR2 FYNNEI. V lost 4 bases to trimming and J lost 4 bases; unmatched junction nucleotides: 7. This CDR3 is CASSASGGARGTGELFF. CDR3 coding DNA: TGTGCCAGCAGTGCTAGCGGGGGGGCCAGAGGCACCGGGGAGCTGTTTTTT. Based on the CDR3 plus reference TRBV2 and TRBJ2-2, the full variable domain is EPEVTQTPSHQVTQMGQEVILRCVPISNHLYFYWYRQILGQKVEFLVSFYNNEISEKSEIFDDQFSVERPDGSNFTLKIRSTKLEDSAMYFCASSASGGARGTGELFFGEGSRLTVL.

The chain uses TRBV6-5 and TRBJ1-2, with unresolved D. Germline V CDR1 and CDR2: MNHEY, SVGAGI. The CDR3 length is 13 residues. V lost 8 bases and J 2 bases, leaving 12 bases between the germline ends. CDR3 amino acids: CASSNDGNYGYTF. CDR3 DNA: TGTGCCAGCTCCAACGACGGGAACTATGGCTACACCTTC.

The CDR3 nucleotides are TGTGCCAGCAGTTGGCAGGGGAATGAGCAGTTCTTC. Its translation is CASSWQGNEQFF. V gene TRBV6-2 or TRBV6-3 combines with J gene TRBJ2-1, with D maybe TRBD1 (6 bases). The CDR3 spans 12 residues. Trimming took off 4 bases at V and 7 bases at J, with 8 bases between the two ends. CDR1 is MNHEY, CDR2 SVGEGT, per germline.

This chain uses TRBV9 with TRBJ2-3, with a weak D call TRBD2 (5 bases). Trimming took off 3 bases at V and 0 bases at J, with 11 bases between the two ends. Germline V gives CDR1 SGDLS, CDR2 YYNGEE. The CDR3 sequence is 15 residues long. The CDR3 region has the DNA TGTGCCAGCAGCGCCTGGGGAGAAAGCACAGATACGCAGTATTTT. As protein: CASSAWGESTDTQYF.

The rearrangement uses TRBV29-1 and TRBJ1-6, with a weak D call TRBD1 (6 bases). Germline assignment: CDR1 SQVTM and CDR2 ANQGSEA. Trimming removed 5 bases at V and 3 bases at J, with 8 bases between. The CDR3 consists of 13 residues. The CDR3 here is CSVRTDYNSPLHF. CDR3 nucleotides: TGCAGCGTTCGGACAGACTATAATTCACCCCTCCACTTT.

This CDR3 is CAWTKTGGAGGYTF. Written as DNA, the CDR3 is TGTGCCTGGACCAAGACAGGGGGCGCCGGTGGCTACACCTTC. The chain links TRBV30 to TRBJ1-2, with 10 bases that match TRBD1. V dropped 4 bases and J dropped 7; count of bases not matched to a gene: 9. Germline CDR1 is GTSNPN and CDR2 is SVGIG (reference sequence). The CDR3 sequence is 14 residues long.

The gene calls are TRBV2 and TRBJ2-7; 8 nucleotides agree with TRBD1. CDR3 length equals 17 residues. The V gene end was trimmed by 3 bases and the J gene end by 5 bases; junction bases not matched to a gene: 15. Germline V CDR1 and CDR2: SNHLY, FYNNEI. CDR3 sequence: CASSEGLPTLQGDEQYF. The DNA for the CDR3 is TGTGCCAGCAGTGAGGGCCTCCCGACCTTACAGGGGGACGAGCAGTACTTC.

This chain uses TRBV5-1 with TRBJ1-3, with D possibly being TRBD1 (5 bases). With 2 bases removed from V and 1 base from J, the gap between germline ends came to 13 bases. CDR3 length equals 16 residues. Germline values: CDR1 SGHRS, CDR2 YFSETQ. CDR3 bases: TGCGCCAGCAGCTTCGTCGGGGGAGGGTCTGGAAACACCATATATTTT. It translates to CASSFVGGGSGNTIYF.

The chain is built from TRBV19 and TRBJ1-2; D gene ambiguous. This CDR3 spans 16 amino acids. Trimming cost V 6 bases and J 2 bases, with 19 bases left between them. Germline CDR1 and CDR2: LNHDA and SQIVND (reference sequence). In nucleotides, the CDR3 is TGTGCCAGTAGGACTTTAGGAGGCAGACCCAACTATGGCTACACCTTC. This translates into CASRTLGGRPNYGYTF.

The rearrangement links TRBV7-2 to TRBJ2-7; possible D gene TRBD2, 6 bases. Germline V gene lookup returns CDR1 SGHTA and CDR2 FQGNSA. The CDR3 is made up of 15 amino acids. Trimming stripped 5 bases from V and 2 bases from J, with 16 bases between. CDR3 sequence reads: CASSLGGTGTYEQYF. The CDR3 nucleotides read TGTGCCAGCAGCCTTGGCGGGACTGGGACCTACGAGCAGTACTTC.

This chain joins TRBV20-1 and TRBJ2-5, with D possibly matching TRBD1 (5 bases). Germline lookup yields CDR1 DFQATT and CDR2 SNEGSKA (reference sequence). The V end was cut by 3 bases, the J end by 4 bases, with 12 bases between. The CDR3 loop spans 13 amino acids. As DNA, the CDR3 is TGCAGTGCTAGTCAGGGAAGGCGAGAGACCCAGTACTTC. Its protein product is CSASQGRRETQYF.

CDR3 coding DNA: TGCAGCGTTGGACAGACCTACGAGCAGTACTTC. Its translation is CSVGQTYEQYF. This chain links TRBV29-1 with TRBJ2-7; D possibly corresponds to TRBD1 (5 bases). The CDR3 is 11 amino acids. Between the trimmed V and J ends, which lost 4 bases and 2 bases, there was a span of 6 bases. Germline V gene data show CDR1 as SQVTM and CDR2 as ANQGSEA.

The V and J genes are TRBV7-3 and TRBJ2-1; D is perhaps TRBD2 (5 bases). This CDR3 is built from 15 residues. Between the trimmed V and J ends, which lost 3 bases and 9 bases, there was a span of 18 bases. Germline CDR1 SGHTA, CDR2 FQGTGA. Here the CDR3 reads CASSFSPNSGVEQFF. Written as DNA, the CDR3 is TGTGCCAGCAGCTTTTCTCCTAACAGCGGTGTTGAGCAGTTCTTC.